The 26 T cell receptor beta chains below were found in one sample sequenced in a study of tumor and adjacent non-tumor tissue in lung cancer. This sample's RNA came from whole unsorted tissue. More than 3 cm separated this lung sample from the edge of the tumor. A modified ARM-PCR protocol with three rounds of nested PCR amplified TCRbeta. From the multiplex PCR reads, TCRdb called clonotypes with MiXCR, one entry per CDR3 protein. The sample yields 94,000 or so distinct CDR3 sequences, more than 75% seen once. Sequencing was done on a sample of distant non-tumor lung tissue. Source of these receptors: a woman in her forties or fifties with non-small cell lung cancer.

To note about this clonotype: At one of its ends the junction is not consistent with the germline gene, which may arise from a read error. This chain uses TRBV6-1 with TRBJ1-4; TRBD1 aligns across 9 bases. CDR1 MNHNS and CDR2 SASEGT come from the germline V gene. This CDR3 is 14 amino acids long. CDR3 nucleotide sequence: TGTGCCAACAGTGAGGACAGGGGATACGAAAAACTGTTTTTT. It is translated as CANSEDRGYEKLFF.

As regards this clonotype: A much larger clone lies one base from this, so it may be a read error. The chain links TRBV5-1 to TRBJ2-5; no clear D. Trimming took 2 bases from V and 4 from J, leaving 12 bases between them. The CDR3 runs to 14 residues. The germline V gene has CDR1 SGHRS and CDR2 YFSETQ. As DNA, the CDR3 is TGCGCCAGCAGCTTTGCCCCCGGACGAGAGACCCAGTACTTC. This encodes CASSFAPGRETQYF.

The gene calls are TRBV10-2 and TRBJ2-1; tentatively, D is TRBD2 (5 bases). V lost 6 bases and J 4 bases, leaving 16 bases between the germline ends. The CDR3 totals 15 residues. Germline V gene sequence: CDR1 WSHSY, CDR2 SAAADI. The CDR3, as DNA: TGCGCCAGCAGGGGCCTACTAGAGCAATACAATGAGCAGTTCTTC. As protein: CASRGLLEQYNEQFF.

In the case of this clonotype: The junction shows a germline mismatch at one end, possibly a read error. The chain carries TRBV6-2 or TRBV6-3 and TRBJ2-7; no reliable D call. CDR1 is MNHEY and CDR2 is SVGEGT in the germline V gene. The CDR3 length is 13 residues. The CDR3 DNA is TGTGGCAGCACCGTTGGGTCTTACTACGAGCAGTACTTC. Translation: CGSTVGSYYEQYF.

Regarding this clonotype: Germline and junction disagree at one end, which may indicate a read error. For the CDR3, the DNA is TGTGCCAGCAGCAAGGGGACCGTGACCACCACAGATACACAGTATTTT. Its translation is CASSKGTVTTTDTQYF. The rearrangement uses TRBV4-2 and TRBJ2-3, with D possibly called TRBD1 or TRBD2 (5 bases each). Germline values: CDR1 LGHNA, CDR2 YNFKEQ. There are 16 residues in the CDR3.

Comments on this clonotype: A much bigger clone sits one base away, suggesting this may be a read error. V and J are TRBV20-1 and TRBJ2-2; 8 bases are a match to TRBD2. The CDR3 extends over 17 amino acids. CDR1 and CDR2 from the germline V gene are DFQATT and SNEGSKA (reference sequence). CDR3 amino acids: CGARNSAGGQNTGELFF. DNA for the CDR3: TGCGGTGCTAGGAATTCGGCGGGAGGCCAAAACACCGGGGAGCTGTTTTTT.

A note on this clonotype: A single base separates this from a much larger clone, so it may be a read error. The chain joins TRBV9 to TRBJ2-7; D possibly corresponds to TRBD1 (5 bases). Trimming took off 3 bases at V and 3 bases at J, with 13 bases between the two ends. Germline loops: CDR1 SGDLS, CDR2 YYNGEE. The CDR3 is 14 amino acids. The CDR3 DNA reads TGTGCCAGCAGCGACGTGACAGTTAACTACGAGCAGTACTTC. It yields the protein CASSDVTVNYEQYF.

This clonotype was recorded many times. V is TRBV6-5 and J is TRBJ1-5; possible D gene TRBD1, 5 bases. This CDR3 is 15 amino acids long. The ends were cut back, 0 bases at V and 7 bases at J, with 13 bases in the middle. Germline CDR1 and CDR2: MNHEY and SVGAGI. The CDR3 sequence: CASSYSTAGGQPQHF. DNA for the CDR3: TGTGCCAGCAGTTACTCGACGGCGGGGGGGCAGCCCCAGCATTTT.

The table lists this clonotype with a count of one. Written as DNA, the CDR3 is TGCACCATCAGTGAGTTTACTAGCGGCGATGCCTCGCAGTTCTTC. It encodes CTISEFTSGDASQFF. The chain couples TRBV10-1 to TRBJ2-1; 8 bases map to TRBD2. This CDR3 is built from 15 residues. Looked up from germline, CDR1 is WNHNN and CDR2 is SYGVQD (reference sequence).

A word on this clonotype: An end of the junction differs from the germline gene, which may be a read error. The gene calls are TRBV5-1 and TRBJ2-1; the D gene is possibly TRBD1 (5 bases). CDR1 and CDR2 from the germline V gene are SGHRS and YFSETQ. The CDR3 extends over 15 amino acids. CDR3 DNA sequence: TGCACCAGCAGCCAGGGCGGAACGGCGTTGGGTGAGCAGTTCTTC. This codes for CTSSQGGTALGEQFF.

About this clonotype itself: Lacking the conserved final phenylalanine or tryptophan, this CDR3 likely reflects a read error. The chain is built from TRBV28 and TRBJ1-5, with 8 nucleotides matching TRBD1. J lost 4 bases, V lost 6 bases, and 8 bases had no gene match. The CDR3 length is 15 residues. Germline lookup yields CDR1 MDHEN and CDR2 SYDVKM. In nucleotides, the CDR3 is TGTGCCAGCAGCCCGAGGTACAGGGGGAATCAGCCCCAGCATTTA. Translation gives CASSPRYRGNQPQHL.

This clonotype has a single count. This is likely a read error, given that the CDR3 carries no conserved phenylalanine or tryptophan at its end. The CDR3 sequence is CASGMNIQYL. The CDR3 bases are TGTGCCAGCGGGATGAACATTCAGTACCTC. The chain is built from TRBV6-2 or TRBV6-3 and TRBJ2-4; D gene unclear. This CDR3 has 10 amino acids. The germline CDR1 and CDR2 sequences are MNHEY and SVGEGT. Trimming left V 8 bases short and J 7 bases short, with 6 bases between.

This clonotype occurred once. At one of its ends the junction is not consistent with the germline gene, which may arise from a read error. The CDR3 reads CACSEWGKQFF. As DNA, the CDR3 is TGTGCCTGCAGTGAGTGGGGCAAGCAGTTCTTC. The V call is TRBV6-1, the J call TRBJ2-1; D possibly corresponds to TRBD1 (5 bases). This CDR3 has 11 amino acids. The V gene's germline CDR1 is MNHNS and CDR2 SASEGT.

The rearrangement joins TRBV6-2 or TRBV6-3 to TRBJ1-5; D not resolved. Trimming took off 6 bases at V and 1 base at J, with 22 bases between the two ends. Germline CDR1 MNHEY, CDR2 SVGEGT. The CDR3 sequence is 18 residues long. CDR3 region: CASSLPAYTFKSNQPQHF. The CDR3 DNA reads TGTGCCAGCAGCCTCCCCGCTTACACGTTTAAGAGCAATCAGCCCCAGCATTTT.

Concerning this clonotype: Relative to the germline gene, one junction end is altered; a read error may explain this. The gene calls are TRBV4-1 and TRBJ2-2; TRBD2 matches 14 bases. The CDR3 length is 17 residues. Germline V lookup: CDR1 MGHRA, CDR2 YSYEKL. The CDR3 here is CANSHGLAGGNTGKLFF. The CDR3 DNA sequence: TGCGCCAACAGCCACGGACTAGCGGGAGGCAACACCGGGAAGCTGTTTTTT.

This clonotype was picked up many times. The chain joins TRBV20-1 to TRBJ2-2; TRBD2 matches 9 bases. V shed 3 bases, J shed 7 bases, and the junction held 6 bases outside the gene matches. Germline-derived CDR1 and CDR2 are DFQATT and SNEGSKA (reference sequence). This CDR3 contains 14 residues. CDR3 residues: CSASNAGGNGELFF. The CDR3, as DNA: TGCAGTGCTAGTAACGCGGGAGGGAACGGGGAGCTGTTTTTT.

In regard to this clonotype: Because it lacks the conserved phenylalanine or tryptophan at the end, this CDR3 is likely a read error. V is TRBV28 and J is TRBJ1-2; a possible D gene is TRBD1 (6 bases). Trimming shortened V by 3 bases and J by 7 bases, and 15 bases separated the two germline ends. Germline V gene lookup returns CDR1 MDHEN and CDR2 SYDVKM. The CDR3 has 14 amino acids. This CDR3 is CASSFSQGTSGYTI. The CDR3 DNA sequence: TGTGCCAGCAGTTTCTCTCAGGGGACTAGTGGCTACACCATC.

This clonotype has more than one count but fewer than ten. With a much larger clone just one base away, this may be a read error. The chain has TRBV7-8 and TRBJ2-5, with D unclear. CDR3 length equals 14 residues. Germline V gene sequence: CDR1 SGHVS, CDR2 FQNEAQ. In DNA form, the CDR3 reads TGTGCCGGCAGCTTAGGCACAGTACAAGAGACCCAGTACTTC. Encoded protein: CAGSLGTVQETQYF.

About this clonotype itself: This may stem from a read error, because a much larger clone lies one nucleotide away. The chain couples TRBV11-2 to TRBJ1-2; no clear D. The V gene's germline CDR1 is SGHAT and CDR2 FQNNGV. The CDR3 has 14 amino acids. CDR3 sequence (DNA): TGTACCAGCAGCTTACTTAGCGGCGGGGATTCAGCCACCTTC. Its protein product is CTSSLLSGGDSATF.

There are a few counts of this clonotype. The V and J genes are TRBV5-1 and TRBJ2-7; 15 positions match TRBD2. This CDR3 has 16 residues. After removal of 4 bases from V and 4 bases from J, the junction contained 6 bases not matched to a gene. Germline V CDR1 and CDR2: SGHRS, YFSETQ. The CDR3 sequence: CASSNRGLAGGYEQYF. In DNA, the CDR3 is TGCGCCAGCAGCAATCGCGGACTAGCGGGAGGGTACGAGCAGTACTTC.

Comments on this clonotype: One end of the junction does not line up with germline, which may come from a read error. The chain joins TRBV20-1 to TRBJ2-7; 13 positions agree with TRBD2. Germline CDR1 DFQATT, CDR2 SNEGSKA (reference sequence). The CDR3 sequence is 15 residues long. Here the CDR3 DNA reads TGCAGTGCTAGAGCGGGACTAGCGGGAAGGTACGAGCAATACTTC. Translation: CSARAGLAGRYEQYF.

About this clonotype itself: A much larger clone differs by one base, so this may be a read error. V is TRBV9 and J is TRBJ1-3, with D unclear. This CDR3 comprises 16 residues. Germline V lookup: CDR1 SGDLS, CDR2 YYNGEE. CDR3 DNA: TGTGCCAACAGCGTAGGAGTACTTTCCTCTGGAAACACCATATATTTT. This translates into CANSVGVLSSGNTIYF.

In its sample, this clonotype was seen a few times. Since a much larger clone is just one base distant, this may be a read error. The CDR3 sequence: CSTLGGGSGYTF. CDR3 DNA: TGCAGTACCCTGGGAGGGGGCAGTGGCTACACCTTC. The genes are TRBV20-1 and TRBJ1-2, with 7 bases aligning to TRBD1. The CDR3 loop spans 12 amino acids. The germline CDR1 and CDR2 sequences are DFQATT and SNEGSKA (reference sequence). After removal of 8 bases from V and 7 bases from J, the junction contained 10 bases not matched to a gene.

The rearrangement links TRBV6-2 or TRBV6-3 to TRBJ2-1, with a tentative D call TRBD1 (5 bases). The V gene's germline CDR1 is MNHEY and CDR2 SVGEGT. The V end lost 6 bases, the J end lost 12 bases, and 18 bases lay between the germline ends. This CDR3 has 13 residues. CDR3 in amino acids: CASRGHTGDRQFF. In DNA, the CDR3 is TGTGCCAGCAGAGGTCACACAGGCGATAGGCAGTTCTTC.

This chain joins TRBV4-1 and TRBJ2-2; TRBD2 might be the D (6 bases). V lost 6 bases and J lost 16, with 18 bases in between. The CDR3 is made up of 12 amino acids. From germline, CDR1 is MGHRA and CDR2 YSYEKL. CDR3 residues: CASREAGGEPFF. The CDR3 DNA sequence: TGCGCCAGCAGGGAGGCCGGCGGGGAACCGTTTTTT.

Concerning this clonotype: Just one base apart from a much larger clone, this may be a read error. The chain employs TRBV2 and TRBJ2-7; the D gene is possibly TRBD1 (6 bases). The germline V gene encodes CDR1 SNHLY and CDR2 FYNNEI. The CDR3 is 14 residues long. For the CDR3, the DNA is TGTACCAGCAGTGACGACAGGACGCCTTACGAGCAGTACTTC. This translates into CTSSDDRTPYEQYF.